These 8 T cell receptor beta chains originate from one sample sequenced in a study of blood T cell repertoires in COVID-19. Profiled with immunoSEQ multiplex PCR; TCRdb holds only in-frame clones, not every one. The table shows roughly 250,000 clones, with 70% to 90% occurring only once. The source material was peripheral blood. These receptors all stem from a man over 45 with acute or convalescent COVID-19.

This clone was detected once. Distinct nucleotide sequences in the sample also encode this CDR3. The rearrangement uses TRBV12-3 or TRBV12-4 and TRBJ2-3; D unclear. The CDR3 is 11 residues long. V was cut by 6 bases and J by 3 bases, with 4 bases left in between. CDR3 sequence (DNA): TGTGCCAGCAGCCAAACAGATACGCAGTATTTT. Translated: CASSQTDTQYF.

A few counts support this clone. The gene calls are TRBV5-1 and TRBJ2-2, with 8 positions matching TRBD1. The CDR3 length is 15 residues. The V segment lost 7 bases and the J segment 6 bases; nucleotides outside the gene matches: 11. Per germline, CDR1 SGHRS and CDR2 YFSETQ. The CDR3 DNA reads TGCGCCAGCGTTCTAGGGACAGGAGCGTCCGGGGAGCTGTTTTTT. It codes for CASVLGTGASGELFF. The full variable domain, in which reference TRBV5-1 and TRBJ2-2 provide the parts outside the CDR3, is KAGVTQTPRYLIKTRGQQVTLSCSPISGHRSVSWYQQTPGQGLQFLFEYFSETQRNKGNFPGRFSGRQFSNSRSEMNVSTLELGDSALYLCASVLGTGASGELFFGEGSRLTVL.

The CDR3 loop reads CASSIQQAPTEAFF. The CDR3 DNA is TGTGCCAGTAGTATTCAGCAGGCTCCCACTGAAGCTTTCTTT. V and J are TRBV19 and TRBJ1-1, with D uncertain. V lost 3 bases, J lost 4 bases, and 12 bases lay in between. Germline CDR1 reads LNHDA; CDR2 reads SQIVND (reference sequence). The CDR3 covers 14 residues.

This rearrangement joins TRBV6-5 to TRBJ1-1; D possibly corresponds to TRBD1 (5 bases). The CDR3 totals 15 residues. Trimming cost V 0 bases and J 2 bases, with 10 bases left between them. In germline, CDR1 is MNHEY, CDR2 SVGAGI. The CDR3 sequence: CASSYSTALNTEAFF. In DNA form, the CDR3 reads TGTGCCAGCAGTTACTCGACAGCCCTAAACACTGAAGCTTTCTTT.

This clone occurred once. The genes are TRBV10-3 and TRBJ1-2; 7 bases fit TRBD1. CDR3 length equals 15 residues. CDR1 and CDR2 (germline): ENHRY, SYGVKD. V dropped 6 bases and J dropped 8; count of bases not matched to a gene: 15. The CDR3 protein is CAISPGDRVIEGYTF. CDR3 sequence (DNA): TGTGCCATCAGCCCAGGAGACAGGGTAATCGAGGGCTACACCTTC.

The chain recombines TRBV28 with TRBJ2-7; weak D call: TRBD2 (6 bases). This CDR3 region has 14 residues. Germline V CDR1 and CDR2: MDHEN, SYDVKM. V was trimmed by 6 bases and J by 3 bases, leaving 15 bases between them. CDR3 DNA: TGTGCCAGCAGGGGGGGACTCCCTATCTACGAGCAGTACTTC. As protein: CASRGGLPIYEQYF.

The rearrangement uses TRBV19 and TRBJ2-4, with D maybe TRBD1 (6 bases). There are 16 residues in the CDR3. CDR1 and CDR2 from the germline V gene are LNHDA and SQIVND (reference sequence). V lost 5 bases to trimming and J lost 6 bases, with 20 bases between them. The CDR3 is CASSRKASLGGNIQYF. CDR3 nucleotide sequence: TGTGCCAGTAGTCGAAAAGCCTCCCTAGGGGGAAACATTCAGTACTTC.

This chain uses TRBV21-1 with TRBJ1-2; the listed D gene, TRBD1, was not tested against the DNA. TRBV21-1 is designated a pseudogene. The CDR3 is 13 residues long. CDR3 region: CASSKSRDYGYTF. In DNA, the CDR3 is TGTGCCAGCAGCAAAAGCAGGGACTATGGCTACACCTTC.